Listed here are 20 T cell receptor beta chains from one sample, sequenced in a study of blood T cell repertoires in COVID-19. The data were produced by immunoSEQ multiplex PCR, yet TCRdb's version contains in-frame clones alone and is incomplete. The data show about 160,000 clones, under 85% seen once. Sequenced sample: peripheral blood. All receptors derive from a man aged 65 to 79 with acute or convalescent COVID-19.

V is TRBV2 and J is TRBJ2-3; the D gene is possibly TRBD1 (6 bases). This CDR3 has 17 amino acids. V lost 3 bases and J 0 bases, leaving 16 bases between the germline ends. The germline CDR1 and CDR2 sequences are SNHLY and FYNNEI. The CDR3 here is CASSDRLDRISTDTQYF. CDR3 DNA: TGTGCCAGCAGTGACCGGTTGGACAGAATTAGCACAGATACGCAGTATTTT.

The chain carries TRBV18 and TRBJ2-2; 15 nucleotides agree with TRBD2. The CDR3 consists of 18 residues. V shed 2 bases and J 0 bases; nucleotides not matched to a gene: 1. Germline loops: CDR1 KGHSH, CDR2 LQKENI. CDR3 nucleotide sequence: TGTGCCAGCTCACCAGGGACTAGCGGGAGGACGAACACCGGGGAGCTGTTTTTT. It specifies CASSPGTSGRTNTGELFF.

This chain connects TRBV27 to TRBJ1-4; 7 bases are shared with TRBD1. The germline gives CDR1 MNHEY, CDR2 SMNVEV (reference sequence). J lost 7 bases, V lost 2 bases, and 10 bases had no gene match. The CDR3 spans 16 residues. CDR3 coding DNA: TGTGCCAGCAGTTTAATCCAGGGGGTAACTGTTGAAAAACTGTTTTTT. Translating it yields CASSLIQGVTVEKLFF.

The chain employs TRBV5-1 and TRBJ1-1; 8 nucleotides agree with TRBD1. This CDR3 comprises 16 residues. The germline V gene has CDR1 SGHRS and CDR2 YFSETQ. The trim removed 1 base at V and 4 bases at J, leaving 9 bases unmatched. CDR3 loop: CASSLNPTGVITEAFF. CDR3 nucleotides: TGCGCCAGCAGCTTGAACCCGACAGGGGTAATCACTGAAGCTTTCTTT.

The chain combines TRBV5-4 with TRBJ2-1, with 8 nucleotides matching TRBD1. Germline V gene lookup returns CDR1 SGHNT and CDR2 YYREEE (reference sequence). There are 15 residues in the CDR3. V lost 6 bases and J lost 1; bases outside the gene matches: 6. Here the CDR3 reads CASNPRTGSYNEQFF. The CDR3 DNA reads TGTGCCAGCAACCCTAGGACAGGGTCCTACAATGAGCAGTTCTTC.

In this sample, this clone turned up a few times. The V call is TRBV10-3, the J call TRBJ2-1; 8 bases agree with TRBD1. CDR1 is ENHRY and CDR2 is SYGVKD in the germline V gene. CDR3 length equals 15 residues. With 6 bases clipped from V and 6 bases from J, the junction kept 10 bases outside the gene matches. CDR3 nucleotide sequence: TGTGCCATCAGGGAGGACAGGGTAAGAGGCAATGAGCAGTTCTTC. Its protein is CAIREDRVRGNEQFF.

The rearrangement links TRBV6-6 to TRBJ2-1; D is ambiguous. CDR3 length: 12 amino acids. V was clipped by 5 bases and J by 6 bases, with 8 bases between them. Per the germline V gene, CDR1 is MNHNY and CDR2 is SVGAGI (reference sequence). The CDR3 protein is CASSRPRNEQFF. DNA for the CDR3: TGTGCCAGCAGTCGTCCGCGCAATGAGCAGTTCTTC.

In the case of this clone: The junction departs from the called germline gene at one end, perhaps through a read error. The same CDR3 is also encoded by other DNA sequences in this sample. This rearrangement joins TRBV5-1 to TRBJ2-7; D gene uncertain. Germline CDR1 SGHRS, CDR2 YFSETQ. The length of the CDR3 is 13 residues. The DNA of the CDR3 is TGCGCCAGCAGCTCGACAAGCTTCTACGAACAGTACTTC. Amino acid sequence: CASSSTSFYEQYF.

This clone was recorded once. The chain combines TRBV6-1 with TRBJ1-5, with D possibly being TRBD1 (5 bases). The CDR3 spans 13 residues. Trimming stripped 3 bases from V and 6 bases from J, with 9 bases between. CDR1 is MNHNS and CDR2 is SASEGT in the germline V gene. The CDR3 coding sequence is TGTGCCAGCAGTGACAGGGAGGTTCAGCCCCAGCATTTT. This sequence encodes CASSDREVQPQHF.

This clone was observed once. The chain couples TRBV6-4 to TRBJ2-7, with 7 positions matching TRBD2. Germline V lookup: CDR1 MRHNA, CDR2 SNTAGT. The junction had 5 bases not matched to a gene; V was cut back by 6 bases and J by 3 bases. CDR3 length: 13 residues. The CDR3 bases are TGTGCCAGCAGCCTAGCGGAGGGCTACGAGCAGTACTTC. Translated: CASSLAEGYEQYF.

The chain recombines TRBV6-5 with TRBJ2-7; D call uncertain. Trimming left V 6 bases short and J 4 bases short, with 7 bases between. There are 11 residues in the CDR3. Germline CDR1 is MNHEY and CDR2 is SVGAGI. Here the CDR3 reads CASRTTYEQYF. CDR3 DNA sequence: TGTGCCAGCAGAACTACTTACGAGCAGTACTTC.

In this sample, this clone turned up once. This rearrangement joins TRBV28 to TRBJ1-1, with D possibly matching TRBD1 (6 bases). The V and J ends lost 5 bases and 2 bases respectively, with 12 bases between them. Germline lookup yields CDR1 MDHEN and CDR2 SYDVKM. The CDR3 sequence is 14 residues long. CDR3: CASSKQGGNTEAFF. The CDR3 DNA reads TGTGCCAGCAGTAAACAGGGTGGAAACACTGAAGCTTTCTTT. Together with reference TRBV28 and TRBJ1-1, the CDR3 gives the full variable domain: DVKVTQSSRYLVKRTGEKVFLECVQDMDHENMFWYRQDPGLGLRLIYFSYDVKMKEKGDIPEGYSVSREKKERFSLILESASTNQTSMYLCASSKQGGNTEAFFGQGTRLTVV.

The rearrangement uses TRBV21-1 and TRBJ2-7; no check of the table's D call, TRBD2, against the DNA was made. TRBV21-1 corresponds to a pseudogene. The CDR3 consists of 16 residues. The CDR3 DNA reads TGTGCCAGCAGCAAACCCGGTAGCGGGGCCACCTACGAGCAGTACTTC. Translated: CASSKPGSGATYEQYF.

The chain recombines TRBV6-4 with TRBJ1-1; TRBD1 matches 9 bases. Germline values: CDR1 MRHNA, CDR2 SNTAGT. The CDR3 contains 14 residues. The junction had 4 bases not matched to a gene; V was cut back by 7 bases and J by 1 base. Here the CDR3 DNA reads TGTGCCAGCAAGGGACAGGGATCGAACACTGAAGCTTTCTTT. Residues: CASKGQGSNTEAFF.

The CDR3 loop reads CASSDAVKNIQYF. The DNA of the CDR3 is TGTGCCAGCAGTGATGCAGTCAAAAACATTCAGTACTTC. The chain recombines TRBV6-1 with TRBJ2-4; no reliable D call. Germline assignment: CDR1 MNHNS and CDR2 SASEGT. V gave up 3 bases and J gave up 3 bases, with 6 bases separating them. There are 13 residues in the CDR3.

The V call is TRBV7-3, the J call TRBJ2-3; D perhaps matches TRBD1 (6 bases). Between the trimmed V and J ends, which lost 1 base and 2 bases, there was a span of 7 bases. The germline V gene encodes CDR1 SGHTA and CDR2 FQGTGA. This CDR3 has 14 residues. The CDR3 DNA follows: TGTGCCAGCAGCTTAAACAGGGACACAGATACGCAGTATTTT. This translates into CASSLNRDTDTQYF.

The rearrangement links TRBV27 to TRBJ2-2; TRBD1 aligns across 10 bases. This CDR3 has 17 amino acids. V was clipped by 6 bases and J by 6 bases; unmatched bases: 13. The germline V gene has CDR1 MNHEY and CDR2 SMNVEV (reference sequence). The CDR3 is CASRGSTGGWIPGELFF. DNA for the CDR3: TGTGCCAGCAGGGGGTCGACAGGGGGCTGGATCCCCGGGGAGCTGTTTTTT.

This clone was detected only a few times. The gene calls are TRBV5-4 and TRBJ1-3; D is perhaps TRBD1 (5 bases). Trimming took off 0 bases at V and 4 bases at J, with 8 bases between the two ends. CDR3 size: 14 residues. Looked up from germline, CDR1 is SGHNT and CDR2 is YYREEE (reference sequence). The CDR3 here is CASSLDQGGNTIYF. CDR3 nucleotide sequence: TGTGCCAGCAGCTTGGACCAGGGAGGAAACACCATATATTTT.

The chain recombines TRBV28 with TRBJ1-5; 12 bases map to TRBD1. Trimming removed 8 bases from V and 4 bases from J; junction bases left unmatched: 6. The germline CDR1 and CDR2 sequences are MDHEN and SYDVKM. The CDR3 contains 15 residues. The CDR3 DNA follows: TGTGCCAGCTCGGCGGGACAGGGGGCAAATCAGCCCCAGCATTTT. Residues: CASSAGQGANQPQHF.

This chain joins TRBV5-1 and TRBJ2-5; tentatively, D is TRBD2 (5 bases). The germline gives CDR1 SGHRS, CDR2 YFSETQ. Trimming took off 4 bases at V and 2 bases at J, with 15 bases between the two ends. This CDR3 comprises 15 residues. The CDR3: CASSKEAGPQETQYF. CDR3 DNA sequence: TGCGCCAGCAGCAAGGAGGCGGGCCCACAAGAGACCCAGTACTTC.